This TCR beta chain stems from a study of CD8+CD57+ T cells in acquired aplastic anemia. Study at large: Sorted CD4+ and CD8+ cells gave an average of approximately 3.4 ug of DNA.

Trimming removed 5 bases from V and 7 bases from J; junction bases left unmatched: 14. This CDR3 comprises 16 residues. Looked up from germline, CDR1 is MRHNA and CDR2 is SNTAGT. Before being chosen for sequencing, patients had shown CD8+CD57+ cell expansion by flow cytometry. Using genomic DNA as the template, TCR beta VDJ and CDR3 profiling was carried out. TCRdb reanalysed the reads using MiXCR and keeps one entry per CDR3 protein. This sample has 160,000 or so distinct CDR3 sequences, with around 43% found just once. The sequenced material came from sorted CD4+, CD8+, or CD8+CD57+ T cells (not recorded which) from PBMCs. This rearrangement joins TRBV6-4 to TRBJ2-7, with 10 bases identical to TRBD1. The sequence came from a human donor with aplastic anemia. The CDR3 nucleotides are TGTGCCAGCAGTACCACCTGGGACAGGGGTGATCGGGAGCAGTACTTC. Its translation is CASSTTWDRGDREQYF.